The 17 T cell receptor beta chains below come from one sample, sequenced in a study of T cell repertoires in ileal Crohn's disease. The data were produced by immunoSEQ multiplex PCR, yet TCRdb's version contains in-frame clones alone and is incomplete. This sample carries over 25,000 clones, 80% of them seen once, and the ten largest clones take 15% to 20%. Input material: ileal tissue. The source is an adult with Crohn's disease.

V and J are TRBV6-1 and TRBJ2-1; 11 bases fit TRBD2. Germline CDR1 and CDR2: MNHNS and SASEGT. Trimming at V came to 5 bases and at J to 3 bases, leaving 3 bases not matched to a gene. This CDR3 spans 15 amino acids. DNA of the CDR3: TGTGCCAGCAGTCCACTAGCGGGGGACTACAATGAGCAGTTCTTC. Translation gives CASSPLAGDYNEQFF.

The table lists this clone with a few counts. The V and J genes are TRBV5-5 and TRBJ2-5; 8 bases fit TRBD1. V was clipped by 1 base and J by 5 bases; unmatched bases: 7. Germline CDR1 is SGHKS and CDR2 is YYEKEE (reference sequence). The CDR3 extends over 15 amino acids. The CDR3 is CASSLRGRGQETQYF. The CDR3 DNA sequence: TGTGCCAGCAGCTTGCGTGGCAGGGGGCAGGAGACCCAGTACTTC.

The chain carries TRBV6-4 and TRBJ2-7; 9 bases map to TRBD2. CDR1 and CDR2 from the germline V gene are MRHNA and SNTAGT. CDR3 size: 14 residues. Trimming took 9 bases from V and 6 from J; bases not matched to a gene: 12. CDR3 residues: CASEAGTSMAEQYF. In DNA, the CDR3 is TGTGCCAGTGAGGCCGGGACTAGCATGGCCGAGCAGTACTTC.

V usage is TRBV7-3 and J usage is TRBJ2-3; D may be TRBD2 (7 bases). CDR1 is SGHTA, CDR2 FQGTGA, per germline. V was clipped by 5 bases and J by 2 bases, with 14 bases between them. The CDR3 runs 15 residues. CDR3 in DNA: TGTGCCAGCAGCGTGGGGGGGGGCCCCACAGATACGCAGTATTTT. Amino acid sequence: CASSVGGGPTDTQYF.

This clone occurred once. The rearrangement links TRBV5-1 to TRBJ2-5, with D tentatively TRBD2 (5 bases). The CDR3 contains 14 residues. V lost 4 bases, J lost 10 bases, and 20 bases lay in between. Germline CDR1 reads SGHRS; CDR2 reads YFSETQ. CDR3 nucleotide sequence: TGCGCCAGCAGCATGGGTCTCCAAGAGGGAAACCAGTACTTC. Protein sequence: CASSMGLQEGNQYF.

The rearrangement links TRBV6-1 to TRBJ1-2; the D is unclear. Trimming removed 2 bases at V and 1 base at J, with 8 bases between. Germline loops: CDR1 MNHNS, CDR2 SASEGT. The CDR3 is made up of 14 amino acids. CDR3 DNA: TGTGCCAGCAGTGAAATGACTAGTAACTATGGCTACACCTTC. It is translated as CASSEMTSNYGYTF.

The chain couples TRBV5-1 to TRBJ1-2; D gene unclear. Germline loops: CDR1 SGHRS, CDR2 YFSETQ. V lost 4 bases to trimming and J lost 6 bases, with 10 bases between them. The CDR3 has 12 residues. The CDR3 nucleotides are TGCGCCAGCAGCCGAAATACAGATGGCTACACCTTC. Translating it yields CASSRNTDGYTF.

This sequence joins TRBV9 and TRBJ2-7; a weak D match, TRBD2 (5 bases). The CDR3 contains 15 residues. V was pared by 0 bases and J by 5 bases, with 15 bases between. In germline, CDR1 is SGDLS, CDR2 YYNGEE. The CDR3 DNA is TGTGCCAGCAGCGTAGGAAGAGGGAGTGTCGACGAGCAGTACTTC. Translation: CASSVGRGSVDEQYF.

The chain links TRBV30 to TRBJ2-7; 13 bases fit TRBD2. Germline CDR1 GTSNPN, CDR2 SVGIG (reference sequence). Unmatched junction bases numbered 2, after V lost 0 bases and J lost 3 bases. This CDR3 is built from 15 residues. The CDR3: CAWSVGTSGVYEQYF. In nucleotides, the CDR3 is TGTGCCTGGAGTGTAGGGACTAGCGGGGTCTACGAGCAGTACTTC.

This clone has just one count. The chain has TRBV5-6 and TRBJ1-1; a weak D match, TRBD1 (5 bases). Germline CDR1 SGHDT, CDR2 YYEEEE. The CDR3 runs 14 residues. V shed 4 bases and J shed 4 bases, with 14 bases lying between them. The CDR3 sequence is CASSDKGWGTEAFF. The CDR3 bases are TGTGCCAGCAGCGACAAGGGGTGGGGCACTGAAGCTTTCTTT. Full variable domain (remainder filled in from reference TRBV5-6 and TRBJ1-1): DAGVTQSPTHLIKTRGQQVTLRCSPKSGHDTVSWYQQALGQGPQFIFQYYEEEERQRGNFPDRFSGHQFPNYSSELNVNALLLGDSALYLCASSDKGWGTEAFFGQGTRLTVV.

The V gene is TRBV11-3, the J gene TRBJ2-2, with 10 bases identical to TRBD2. The CDR3 is made up of 16 amino acids. Germline V gives CDR1 SGHNT, CDR2 YENEEA. The V segment lost 8 bases and the J segment 3 bases; nucleotides outside the gene matches: 9. Here the CDR3 DNA reads TGTGCCAGCTCCCCTAGCGGGGGCCTATACACCGGGGAGCTGTTTTTT. Protein sequence: CASSPSGGLYTGELFF.

The chain joins TRBV10-1 to TRBJ2-5, with a possible D match to TRBD2 (5 bases). In germline, CDR1 is WNHNN, CDR2 SYGVQD (reference sequence). V dropped 6 bases and J dropped 1 base, with 12 bases sitting between them. CDR3 length: 14 amino acids. DNA for the CDR3: TGCGCCAGCAGCCTAGCCAGACCCCAAGAGACCCAGTACTTC. This sequence encodes CASSLARPQETQYF.

The DNA of the CDR3 is TGTGCCAGCAGCTGGACTAGCGGCACAGATACGCAGTATTTT. Protein product: CASSWTSGTDTQYF. This chain links TRBV5-4 with TRBJ2-3; 9 positions agree with TRBD2. The CDR3 sequence is 14 residues long. V shed 3 bases and J 1 base; nucleotides not matched to a gene: 0. Per the germline V gene, CDR1 is SGHNT and CDR2 is YYREEE (reference sequence).

The rearrangement links TRBV2 to TRBJ2-7; TRBD2 might be the D (6 bases). Germline V gives CDR1 SNHLY, CDR2 FYNNEI. The CDR3 sequence is 12 residues long. The ends were cut back, 8 bases at V and 7 bases at J, with 15 bases in the middle. The CDR3 region is CASRRDEAEQYF. The CDR3 nucleotides read TGTGCCAGCCGGCGGGACGAGGCGGAGCAGTACTTC. Looking up the rest from reference TRBV2 and TRBJ2-7 gives the full variable domain: EPEVTQTPSHQVTQMGQEVILRCVPISNHLYFYWYRQILGQKVEFLVSFYNNEISEKSEIFDDQFSVERPDGSNFTLKIRSTKLEDSAMYFCASRRDEAEQYFGPGTRLTVT.

The chain couples TRBV30 to TRBJ2-1, with 7 bases matching TRBD2. CDR1 GTSNPN and CDR2 SVGIG come from the germline V gene (reference sequence). The junction had 6 bases not matched to a gene; V was cut back by 0 bases and J by 4 bases. This CDR3 has 15 amino acids. The CDR3 is CAWSVGAGRYNEQFF. The CDR3 coding sequence is TGTGCCTGGAGTGTAGGAGCGGGAAGATACAATGAGCAGTTCTTC.

The chain joins TRBV2 to TRBJ1-5, with D perhaps matching TRBD1 (5 bases). Trimming left V 6 bases short and J 3 bases short, with 21 bases between. The CDR3 length is 17 residues. The V gene's germline CDR1 is SNHLY and CDR2 FYNNEI. This chain's CDR3 is CASSPRPGGGVNQPQHF. The DNA of the CDR3 is TGTGCCAGCAGCCCCAGGCCCGGCGGGGGGGTCAATCAGCCCCAGCATTTT.

The chain couples TRBV6-5 to TRBJ1-1; possible D gene TRBD1, 5 bases. The germline CDR1 and CDR2 sequences are MNHEY and SVGAGI. The CDR3 extends over 14 amino acids. Trimming cost V 4 bases and J 0 bases, with 9 bases left between them. The CDR3 spells CASSSRAMNTEAFF. The DNA of the CDR3 is TGTGCCAGCAGTTCCAGGGCCATGAACACTGAAGCTTTCTTT.